Many counts were recorded for the clone carrying this T cell receptor (beta chain). The data were taken from a study of patients and donors after allogeneic stem cell transplantation. The germline gives CDR1 SGHNT, CDR2 YYREEE (reference sequence). The CDR3 covers 14 residues. Losses at the gene ends were 1 base for V and 9 bases for J; bases not matched to a gene: 8. Using its own MiXCR run on the RT-PCR reads, TCRdb lists one record per CDR3 protein. The sample has about 400,000 distinct CDR3 sequences; under 20% are singletons. The clonotype comes from a human donor who was either an allogeneic HSCT recipient or a stem cell or donor lymphocyte infusion donor (not recorded which). It is not recorded whose cells these are; they may come from a transplant donor. Sequences were obtained from blood, either unsorted or a sorted T cell fraction (not recorded which). This chain joins TRBV5-4 and TRBJ2-5; 8 bases line up with TRBD2. The CDR3 region is CASSLSGLAPSQYF. DNA for the CDR3: TGTGCCAGCAGCTTGAGCGGACTAGCTCCCTCCCAGTACTTC.